Ten or more counts support the clone carrying this T cell receptor (beta chain). Its antigen is still unknown. The data were obtained in a study of breast tumors, draining lymph nodes, adjacent tissues. General study points: The lymph node origin of tumor T cells was framed as consistent with a hypothesis, not demonstrated. Tumor and nontumor repertoires were significantly more similar in luminal-like than in basal-like breast cancer.

Breast cancer patients provided tissue from their axillary draining lymph nodes. Germline CDR1 LNHDA, CDR2 SQIVND (reference sequence). This CDR3 spans 16 amino acids. V lost 5 bases to trimming and J lost 8 bases; unmatched junction nucleotides: 8. MiXCR was run by TCRdb on the multiplex PCR reads, yielding one entry per CDR3 protein. Of fewer than 300,000 distinct CDR3 sequences in the sample, less than 40% were seen once. The sequenced sample consisted of axillary lymph node tissue. The rearrangement uses TRBV19 and TRBJ2-1; TRBD2 aligns across 14 bases. The sequence derives from a female donor with breast cancer. Some clones in this sample may be carry-over from other donors' samples. The CDR3 reads CASSVRLAGGRHEQFF. As DNA, the CDR3 is TGTGCCAGTAGTGTACGACTAGCGGGAGGGCGCCATGAGCAGTTCTTC. The whole variable domain, remainder taken from reference TRBV19 and TRBJ2-1, is DGGITQSPKYLFRKEGQNVTLSCEQNLNHDAMYWYRQDPGQGLRLIYYSQIVNDFQKGDIAEGYSVSREKKESFPLTVTSAQKNPTAFYLCASSVRLAGGRHEQFFGPGTRLTVL.